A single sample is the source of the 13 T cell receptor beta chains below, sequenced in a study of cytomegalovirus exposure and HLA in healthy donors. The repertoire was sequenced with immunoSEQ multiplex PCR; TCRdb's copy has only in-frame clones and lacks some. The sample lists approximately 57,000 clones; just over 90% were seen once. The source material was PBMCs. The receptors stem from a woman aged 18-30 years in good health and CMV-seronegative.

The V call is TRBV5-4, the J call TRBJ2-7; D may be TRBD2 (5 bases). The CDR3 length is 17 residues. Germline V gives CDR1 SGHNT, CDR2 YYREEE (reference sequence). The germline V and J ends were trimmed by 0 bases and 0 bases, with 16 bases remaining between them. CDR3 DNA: TGTGCCAGCAGCTTGGTGGCGGTCGGGGTGAGCTCCTACGAGCAGTACTTC. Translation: CASSLVAVGVSSYEQYF.

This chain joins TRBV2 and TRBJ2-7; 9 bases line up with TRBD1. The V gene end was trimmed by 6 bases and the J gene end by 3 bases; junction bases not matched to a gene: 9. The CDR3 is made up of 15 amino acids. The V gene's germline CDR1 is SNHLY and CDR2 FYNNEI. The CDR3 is CASRGGTGRGYEQYV. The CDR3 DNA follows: TGTGCCAGCAGGGGTGGGACAGGGAGGGGCTACGAGCAGTACGTC.

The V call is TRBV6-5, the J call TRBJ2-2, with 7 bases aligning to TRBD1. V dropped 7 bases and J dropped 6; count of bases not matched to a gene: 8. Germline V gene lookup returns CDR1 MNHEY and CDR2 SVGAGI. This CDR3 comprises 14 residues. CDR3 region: CASIRTGGAGELFF. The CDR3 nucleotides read TGTGCCAGCATTAGGACAGGTGGGGCCGGGGAGCTGTTTTTT.

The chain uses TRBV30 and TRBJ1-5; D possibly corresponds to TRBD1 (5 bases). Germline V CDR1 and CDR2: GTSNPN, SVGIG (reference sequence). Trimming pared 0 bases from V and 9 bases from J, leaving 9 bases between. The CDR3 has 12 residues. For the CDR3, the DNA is TGTGCCTGGAGTGTAGGGGTCGGGCCCCAGCATTTT. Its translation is CAWSVGVGPQHF.

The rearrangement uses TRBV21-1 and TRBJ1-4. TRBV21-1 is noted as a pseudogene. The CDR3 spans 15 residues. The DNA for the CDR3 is TGTGCCAGCAGCAAAGGTAAGGGGAGGGATGAAAAACTGTTTTTT. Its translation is CASSKGKGRDEKLFF.

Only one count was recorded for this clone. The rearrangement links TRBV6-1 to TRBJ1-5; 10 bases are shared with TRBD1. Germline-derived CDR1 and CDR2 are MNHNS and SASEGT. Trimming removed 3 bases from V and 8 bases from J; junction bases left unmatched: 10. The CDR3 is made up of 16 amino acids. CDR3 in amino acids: CASSDTGTGVSEPQHF. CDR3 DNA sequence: TGTGCCAGCAGTGACACCGGGACAGGGGTTTCGGAGCCCCAGCATTTT.

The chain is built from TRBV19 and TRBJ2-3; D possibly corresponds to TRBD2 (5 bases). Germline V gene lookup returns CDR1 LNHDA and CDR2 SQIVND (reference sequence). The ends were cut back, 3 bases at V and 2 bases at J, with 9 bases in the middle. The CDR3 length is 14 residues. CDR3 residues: CASSMSGITDTQYF. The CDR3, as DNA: TGTGCCAGTAGTATGAGCGGAATCACAGATACGCAGTATTTT.

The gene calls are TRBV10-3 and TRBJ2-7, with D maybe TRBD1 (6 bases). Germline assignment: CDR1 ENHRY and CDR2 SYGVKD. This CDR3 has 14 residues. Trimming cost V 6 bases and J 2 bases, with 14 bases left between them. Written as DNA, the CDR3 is TGTGCCATCAGCTCTACAGGGAATACCTACGAGCAGTACTTC. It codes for CAISSTGNTYEQYF.

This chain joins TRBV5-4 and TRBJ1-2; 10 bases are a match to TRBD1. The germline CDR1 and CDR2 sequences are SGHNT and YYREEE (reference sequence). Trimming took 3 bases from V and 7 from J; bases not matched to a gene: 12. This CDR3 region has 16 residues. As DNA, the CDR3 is TGTGCCAGCAGCTGGAAAAGACAGGGGGCGATAGGTGGCTACACCTTC. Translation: CASSWKRQGAIGGYTF.

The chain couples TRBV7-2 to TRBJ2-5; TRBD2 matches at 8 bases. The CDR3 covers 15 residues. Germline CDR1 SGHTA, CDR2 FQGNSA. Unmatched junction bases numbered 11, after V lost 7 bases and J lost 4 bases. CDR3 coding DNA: TGTGCCAGCACCTTTGGGGCCCTAGCGGGAGAGACCCAGTACTTC. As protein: CASTFGALAGETQYF.

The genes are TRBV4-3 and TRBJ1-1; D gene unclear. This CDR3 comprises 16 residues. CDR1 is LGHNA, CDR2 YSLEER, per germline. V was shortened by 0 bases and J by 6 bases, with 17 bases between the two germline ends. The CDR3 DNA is TGCGCCAGCAGCCAAGATCACGGCGGCCTGGTCGCTGAAGCTTTCTTT. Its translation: CASSQDHGGLVAEAFF.

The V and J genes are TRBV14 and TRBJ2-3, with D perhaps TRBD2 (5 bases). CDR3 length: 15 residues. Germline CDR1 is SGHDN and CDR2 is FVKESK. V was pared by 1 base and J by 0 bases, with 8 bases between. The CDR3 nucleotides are TGTGCCAGCAGCCAAGGGACTCCTAGCACAGATACGCAGTATTTT. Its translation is CASSQGTPSTDTQYF.

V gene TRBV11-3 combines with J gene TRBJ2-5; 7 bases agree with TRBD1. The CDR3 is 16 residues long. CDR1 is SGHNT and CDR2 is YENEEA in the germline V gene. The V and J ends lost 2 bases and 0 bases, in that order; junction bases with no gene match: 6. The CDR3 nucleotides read TGTGCCAGCAGCTTACCCCTGACAGGGTACCAAGAGACCCAGTACTTC. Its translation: CASSLPLTGYQETQYF.